This T cell receptor (beta chain) came from a study of OX40 agonist ivuxolimab in advanced cancers. Study at large: The study reported partial responses in three patients: one hepatocellular carcinoma, two cutaneous melanoma.

Here immunoSEQ multiplex PCR was the method, and the copy in TCRdb shows in-frame clones only, minus some. The sample includes roughly 79,000 clones, roughly 90% seen only once; the top ten take 0.5% to 0.65%. Looked up from germline, CDR1 is SGHRS and CDR2 is YFSETQ. The CDR3 length is 16 residues. V lost 0 bases and J lost 5; bases outside the gene matches: 6. Any history of autoimmune disease or systemic immunosuppression disqualified patients. The sample was CD4+ or CD8+ T cells sorted from blood, taken in a trial of the OX40 agonist ivuxolimab. The chain couples TRBV5-1 to TRBJ2-1, with 9 bases matching TRBD2. The sequence derives from an adult with an advanced solid tumor such as melanoma, head and neck, liver or kidney cancer. The CDR3 spells CASSLERLAANNEQFF. The CDR3 DNA reads TGCGCCAGCAGCTTGGAACGACTAGCGGCCAACAATGAGCAGTTCTTC.